This TCR beta chain was identified in a study of T cell responses to AZD1222 COVID-19 vaccine. Study-level results: Donors skewed white British and female; clonal diversity was possibly underestimated. Baseline testing showed seropositivity in only a handful of AZD1222 recipients.

Trimming removed 5 bases at V and 7 bases at J, with 12 bases between. Germline loops: CDR1 LNHDA, CDR2 SQIVND (reference sequence). The length of the CDR3 is 12 residues. Points on this clone: Its specificity is unknown.

This table comes from immunoSEQ multiplex PCR, and its TCRdb copy is limited to in-frame clones, with some not included. Found here are 200,000 or so clones, 90% to 95% of them singletons; the top ten hold roughly 8.4%. The sample was peripheral blood, taken on day 0 of AZD1222 vaccination. The sequence was obtained from an adult in good health. The J gene is TRBJ2-7, the V gene TRBV19, with D perhaps given as TRBD1 or TRBD2 (5 bases each). CDR3 sequence (DNA): TGTGCCAGTAGTCCGCAATGGGGGGAGCAGTACTTC. It encodes CASSPQWGEQYF.